This T cell receptor (beta chain) was identified in a study of neoadjuvant nivolumab and ipilimumab in lung cancer (dated by TCRdb to 2018 to 2020). The study in broad terms: Nivolumab was given at 3 mg/kg intravenously on days 1, 15 and 29, and the combination arm added ipilimumab 1 mg/kg on day 1 only. In the trial, nearly 45 patients with operable NSCLC were treated, of whom approximately 23 were randomized to nivolumab monotherapy and roughly 21 to nivolumab plus ipilimumab. Seven patients had matched pretherapy and resected tumor pairs analyzed, with four treated with nivolumab and three with nivolumab plus ipilimumab. TCR repertoires were compared between pretherapy (baseline) peripheral blood and tumors resected at surgery after neoadjuvant immune checkpoint blockade. The primary endpoint of the trial was the rate of major pathologic response (MPR) in the intention-to-treat population of each study arm.

For this clone: Its target antigen remains unknown. No qualities accompany the bases; no much larger clone lies one base away.

Results and caveats for the whole study, not just this receptor: Pretherapy blood TCR richness correlated positively with richness in tumors resected after neoadjuvant therapy (Spearman R ≈ 0.85). From pretherapy to surgery, increases in tumor T-cell richness and clonality were observed in three of three dual-therapy tumors but in only two of four nivolumab-treated tumors. No significant correlation was found between TCR clonality and pathologic tumor regression, and only one major-pathologic-response sample was available for the clonality analysis. TCR richness and clonality were greater in resected tumors than in tumor-adjacent uninvolved lung, and increases were seen in more dual-therapy-treated tumors. TCR sequencing was performed in a small number of samples.

Inclusive of the bounding cysteine and phenylalanine, the CDR3 is 17 residues long. The kept DNA is CDR3 alone, 51 bases in frame from the first base. The germline V gene (reference sequence) sets CDR1 to SEHNR and CDR2 to FQNEAQ. V is cut back by 5 bases and J by 3 bases, with 8 bases in the junction unmatched. Receptors were amplified or captured by the immunoSEQ multiplex PCR assay. The authors' pipeline ran thus. Richness and clonality were used to summarize the repertoires, and clones that significantly expanded or contracted between pre- and post-therapy samples were identified. TCRdb obtained this table from immuneACCESS and retained in-frame rearrangements with V and J assigned. These tables miss some clones; where compared with another copy, unresolved V genes account for less than half of the shortfall, and the remainder is unexplained. The V and J calls and clone size come from that table; D and trimming were worked out from the DNA. The sample table shows 39,000 or so clones, and nearly 90% are seen once. The ten largest make up 2.5% to 3.5% of the sample.

The intended sense of this specimen's time point label: pretherapy, before neoadjuvant immune checkpoint inhibitors. Samples came from the phase 2 randomized NEOSTAR trial, which tested neoadjuvant nivolumab or nivolumab plus ipilimumab followed by surgery in operable NSCLC. The receptor was derived from an adult with non-small cell lung cancer. The rearrangement combines TRBV7-9 with TRBJ2-3; TRBD2 fits 13 bases in the junction. Specimen: peripheral blood, collected before neoadjuvant nivolumab, alone or with ipilimumab. The DNA reads TGTGCCAGCAGCCTTTATTCGGGACTAGCGGGAACAGATACGCAGTATTTT. Its translation is CASSLYSGLAGTDTQYF. The CDR3, completed at both ends by the reference TRBV7-9 and TRBJ2-3 genes, gives the full variable domain DTGVSQNPRHKITKRGQNVTFRCDPISEHNRLYWYRQTLGQGPEFLTYFQNEAQLEKSRLLSDRFSAERPKGSFSTLEIQRTEQGDSAMYLCASSLYSGLAGTDTQYFGPGTRLTVL.